This T cell receptor beta chain was sequenced for a study of cytomegalovirus exposure and HLA in healthy donors. Study at large: Early released data comprised around 80 million unique TCRs from HLA-typed donors.

The PCR had 60 Vbeta and 13 Jbeta primers. Sequencing used immunoSEQ multiplex PCR; TCRdb keeps in-frame clones, though not all of them. The sample lists tens of thousands of clones; about two thirds were seen once. This clone showed up just a few times. The origin of this receptor is a man aged 35 to 55 in good health and CMV-seropositive. Material: PBMCs.

The CDR3, as DNA: TGTGCCAGCAGTTTAGGAATTGTAGGGGATGCTTTCTTT. It codes for CASSLGIVGDAFF. V gene TRBV2 combines with J gene TRBJ1-1, with a possible D match to TRBD1 (5 bases). Trimming shortened V by 5 bases and J by 11 bases, and 18 bases separated the two germline ends. The CDR3 loop spans 13 amino acids. Germline V gene sequence: CDR1 SNHLY, CDR2 FYNNEI.